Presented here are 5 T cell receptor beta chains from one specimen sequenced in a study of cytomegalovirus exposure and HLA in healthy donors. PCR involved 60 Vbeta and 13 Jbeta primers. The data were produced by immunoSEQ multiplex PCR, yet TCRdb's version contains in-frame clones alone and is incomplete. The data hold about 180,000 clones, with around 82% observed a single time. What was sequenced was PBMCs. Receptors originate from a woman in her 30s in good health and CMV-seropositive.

This CDR3 reads CASSAGQASSYEQYF. In DNA form, the CDR3 reads TGTGCCAGCAGCGCCGGACAGGCCAGCTCCTACGAGCAGTACTTC. J is TRBJ2-7 and V is TRBV2; 7 bases agree with TRBD1. Germline lookup yields CDR1 SNHLY and CDR2 FYNNEI. V lost 6 bases, J lost 0 bases, and 8 bases stayed unmatched. The length of the CDR3 is 15 residues.

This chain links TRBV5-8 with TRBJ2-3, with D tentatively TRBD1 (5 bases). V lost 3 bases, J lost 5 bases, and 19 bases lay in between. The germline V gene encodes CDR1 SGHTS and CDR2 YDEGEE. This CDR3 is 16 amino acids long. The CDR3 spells CASSWGQGPRQDTQYF. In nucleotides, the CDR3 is TGTGCCAGCAGCTGGGGTCAGGGCCCTCGGCAAGATACGCAGTATTTT.

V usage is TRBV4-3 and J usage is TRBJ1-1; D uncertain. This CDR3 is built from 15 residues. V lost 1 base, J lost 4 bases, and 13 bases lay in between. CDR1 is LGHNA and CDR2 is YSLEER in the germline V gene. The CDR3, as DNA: TGCGCCAGCAGCCAAGTCCTCGGTTCTTCCACTGAAGCTTTCTTT. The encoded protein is CASSQVLGSSTEAFF.

The CDR3 region is CASSQVQGDNQPQHF. The CDR3 DNA sequence: TGTGCCAGCAGCCAAGTCCAGGGGGACAATCAGCCCCAGCATTTT. This chain joins TRBV4-2 and TRBJ1-5; 7 positions agree with TRBD1. Unmatched junction bases numbered 3, after V lost 1 base and J lost 3 bases. Germline V lookup: CDR1 LGHNA, CDR2 YNFKEQ. The CDR3 has 15 amino acids.

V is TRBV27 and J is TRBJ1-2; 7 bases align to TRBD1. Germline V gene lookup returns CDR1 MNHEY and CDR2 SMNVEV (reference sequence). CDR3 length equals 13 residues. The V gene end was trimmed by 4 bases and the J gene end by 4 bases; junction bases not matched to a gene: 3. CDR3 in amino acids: CASSSWDSYGYTF. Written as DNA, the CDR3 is TGTGCCAGCAGTTCTTGGGACAGCTATGGCTACACCTTC.